The 3 T cell receptor beta chains given below trace back to one sample, sequenced in a study of tumor-infiltrating lymphocytes in primary liver carcinoma. Total RNA amounting to 450 to 550 ng was the source from which TCR beta cDNA was made with a constant-region primer. Slightly modified ARM-PCR, run as three nested multiplex PCR rounds, produced the TCR beta libraries. Primers for the first two PCR rounds were TRBV1-TRBV30 forward primers and a C-beta reverse primer (about 10 cycles per round). TCRdb itself ran the multiplex PCR reads through MiXCR, one entry per CDR3 protein. The profile shows around 47,000 distinct CDR3 sequences, 65% to 85% of them singletons. Scientists recovered RNA and DNA together from approximately 20-30 mg of unsorted bulk tissue. Specimen: liver tumor tissue from sampling region 2. Subset denoted: tumor region T2, inferior pole. The source is a man aged 40-49 years with primary liver carcinoma and hepatitis B virus infection.

Concerning this clonotype: This may stem from a read error, because a much larger clone lies one nucleotide away. The rearrangement uses TRBV25-1 and TRBJ2-1; D unclear. Germline CDR1 reads MGHDK; CDR2 reads SYGVNS. This CDR3 comprises 15 residues. This CDR3 reads CAGSESGKTYNEQFF. CDR3 in DNA: TGTGCCGGCAGTGAATCAGGCAAAACCTACAATGAGCAGTTCTTC. The variable domain in full, completed from reference TRBV25-1 and TRBJ2-1, reads EADIYQTPRYLVIGTGKKITLECSQTMGHDKMYWYQQDPGMELHLIHYSYGVNSTEKGDLSSESTVSRIRTEHFPLTLESARPSHTSQYLCAGSESGKTYNEQFFGPGTRLTVL.

Regarding this clonotype: Here the CDR3 omits its conserved ending phenylalanine or tryptophan, so a read error is the likely source. The chain uses TRBV5-1 and TRBJ2-1, with a weak D call TRBD1 (5 bases). The V end was cut by 1 base, the J end by 10 bases, with 9 bases between. Germline V lookup: CDR1 SGHRS, CDR2 YFSETQ. There are 12 residues in the CDR3. CDR3 amino acids: CASSLIRAEQFS. CDR3 DNA sequence: TGCGCCAGCAGCTTGATCAGGGCCGAGCAGTTCTCC.

The rearrangement links TRBV6-4 to TRBJ2-3, with D unresolved. Germline CDR1 is MRHNA and CDR2 is SNTAGT. The CDR3 has 14 residues. The CDR3 sequence: CISAAPKSTDTQYF. The CDR3 bases are TGTATCAGCGCCGCCCCCAAAAGCACAGATACGCAGTATTTT.